This T cell receptor beta chain was recovered during a study of blood T cell repertoires in COVID-19 (dated by TCRdb to 2018 to 2021). At the level of the whole study: Samples from collaborators originated in the United States, Italy and Spain and spanned both the acute and convalescent phases of COVID-19. The prospective study material was composed of cDNA or gDNA derived from T cells, B-cell-depleted T cells, or PBMCs. Sample metadata almost always included a de-identified subject ID, COVID-19 status, age in years and sex. Subjects who had been exposed to COVID-19, were actively infected with it, or had recovered from it provided the deeply sampled blood TCRbeta repertoires that made up the dataset. The repertoires were made available in a free public database intended to serve as a resource for research on the immune response to SARS-CoV-2. Samples were obtained from the ongoing ImmuneRACE study (first 160 participants) and from about 1,300 subjects provided by 6 global collaborators. Where available, HLA class I and class II types were taken from metadata supplied by the sample provider and were not determined by assay-based typing.

Summary of the overall study and its limitations: The amount of clinical and demographic metadata varied by source and participant and was provided uncurated.

TCRbeta CDR3 regions were amplified from genomic DNA by means of the immunoSEQ Assay, a bias-controlled multiplex PCR. The published analysis was carried out like this. Within the assay, amplification of reference gene primers was used to estimate how many nucleated cells each sample contained. To quantify the absolute abundance of each unique TCRbeta CDR3 rearrangement, sequence reads were collapsed and filtered. For each sample, productive Simpson clonality was calculated as the square root of Simpson's diversity index over productive rearrangements. TCRdb holds this immuneACCESS table with in-frame rearrangements only. Some clones are missing; in checked studies, unresolved V genes explain under half, and the rest has no known cause. V and J calls and clone size are copied from that table; D and trimming were computed from the DNA. The sample has 65,000 to 90,000 clones on record, just over 85% of them singletons. In total, the top ten clones hold 5.1% of the sample.

The collaborating institutions used their own protocols to collect whole blood in K2EDTA tubes. For TCRbeta analysis, collaborators shipped samples in one of three forms: frozen whole blood, isolated PBMCs, or DNA extracted from either of those sample types. Concerning this clone itself: Its antigen is unknown. No base quality information exists; no much larger clone differs at one position.

The specimen sequenced was peripheral blood. The receptor comes from a human donor in a cohort sampled during active COVID-19.

CDR3 loop: CASSLTGTTNEKLFF. Read as DNA, the sequence is TGTGCCAGCTCGTTGACAGGGACGACTAATGAAAAACTGTTTTTT. The rearranged chain carries TRBV18 and TRBJ1-4; TRBD1 matches 7 bases in the middle. For CDR1 and CDR2, the germline V gene lists KGHSH and LQKENI. V is pruned by 6 bases and J by 2 bases, leaving 6 bases of the junction without a gene match. From the cysteine through the phenylalanine, the CDR3 covers 15 amino acids. Just the 45-base CDR3 DNA is kept, in frame starting at base 1.